The 9 T cell receptor beta chains below come from one sample, sequenced in a study of blood T cell repertoires in COVID-19. Method: immunoSEQ multiplex PCR; TCRdb's copy keeps in-frame clones and lacks some. The profile shows about 190,000 clones, roughly 84% of them singletons. Sequenced input: peripheral blood. The receptor set was obtained from a human donor in a cohort sampled during active COVID-19.

The J gene is TRBJ1-5, the V gene TRBV5-6; 9 bases are shared with TRBD1. Germline lookup yields CDR1 SGHDT and CDR2 YYEEEE. Trimming cost V 1 base and J 3 bases; bases outside gene matches: 2. This CDR3 has 15 residues. CDR3 residues: CASSLWDRANQPQHF. The CDR3 DNA sequence: TGTGCCAGCAGCTTGTGGGACAGGGCCAATCAGCCCCAGCATTTT.

V usage is TRBV13 and J usage is TRBJ2-1; 10 bases fit TRBD1. CDR3 size: 14 residues. Germline CDR1 PRHDT, CDR2 FYEKMQ (reference sequence). V shed 5 bases and J 6 bases; nucleotides not matched to a gene: 4. The CDR3 region is CASSRDRGFNEQFF. The CDR3 nucleotides read TGTGCCAGCAGCCGGGACAGGGGATTCAATGAGCAGTTCTTC.

The chain has TRBV10-3 and TRBJ2-7, with a possible D match to TRBD2 (5 bases). Germline loops: CDR1 ENHRY, CDR2 SYGVKD. The CDR3 is 16 amino acids. V lost 0 bases and J lost 2, with 14 bases in between. DNA of the CDR3: TGTGCCATCAGTGAGTCATACGGGAAGGGAGCCTACGAGCAGTACGTC. It yields the protein CAISESYGKGAYEQYV.

This clone has a handful of counts. J is TRBJ2-7 and V is TRBV7-2, with 10 bases identical to TRBD2. Germline values: CDR1 SGHTA, CDR2 FQGNSA. V dropped 3 bases and J dropped 5; count of bases not matched to a gene: 7. The CDR3 runs to 15 residues. CDR3 in DNA: TGTGCCAGCAGCTTGACCATTGGGACTAGCGACGAGCAGTACTTC. Protein: CASSLTIGTSDEQYF.

J is TRBJ1-4 and V is TRBV6-5, with 8 nucleotides matching TRBD1. The J segment lost 6 bases and the V segment lost 4 bases, leaving 1 base of the junction unmatched. Germline values: CDR1 MNHEY, CDR2 SVGAGI. CDR3 length: 13 amino acids. Here the CDR3 reads CASSLDRDEKLFF. In nucleotides, the CDR3 is TGTGCCAGCAGTTTGGACAGGGATGAAAAACTGTTTTTT.

The J gene is TRBJ1-1, the V gene TRBV6-5; TRBD1 aligns across 10 bases. J gave up 9 bases and V 6 bases, and 13 bases lay outside the gene matches. CDR3 length: 15 residues. Germline CDR1 is MNHEY and CDR2 is SVGAGI. CDR3: CASSPPGQGNRKAFF. The CDR3 DNA reads TGTGCCAGCAGCCCCCCGGGACAGGGGAATCGTAAAGCTTTCTTT.

This chain uses TRBV9 with TRBJ1-2; D might be TRBD1 (6 bases). The CDR3 length is 15 residues. The V and J ends lost 3 bases and 0 bases respectively, with 12 bases between them. Germline CDR1 is SGDLS and CDR2 is YYNGEE. The CDR3 loop reads CASSARTDTNYGYTF. DNA of the CDR3: TGTGCCAGCAGCGCCCGGACAGATACTAACTATGGCTACACCTTC.

J is TRBJ2-2 and V is TRBV4-2, with D tentatively TRBD1 (6 bases). The CDR3 consists of 15 residues. In germline, CDR1 is LGHNA, CDR2 YNFKEQ. Trimming left V 0 bases short and J 6 bases short, with 11 bases between. The CDR3 spells CASSQESNRAGELFF. The CDR3 bases are TGTGCCAGCAGCCAAGAAAGTAACAGGGCCGGGGAGCTGTTTTTT.

The V and J genes are TRBV5-5 and TRBJ1-2; 7 bases map to TRBD1. Germline CDR1 is SGHKS and CDR2 is YYEKEE (reference sequence). CDR3 length equals 16 residues. The V segment lost 0 bases and the J segment 0 bases; nucleotides outside the gene matches: 5. The CDR3 sequence: CASSLDVGQTNYGYTF. CDR3 coding DNA: TGTGCCAGCAGCTTGGATGTGGGACAGACTAACTATGGCTACACCTTC.